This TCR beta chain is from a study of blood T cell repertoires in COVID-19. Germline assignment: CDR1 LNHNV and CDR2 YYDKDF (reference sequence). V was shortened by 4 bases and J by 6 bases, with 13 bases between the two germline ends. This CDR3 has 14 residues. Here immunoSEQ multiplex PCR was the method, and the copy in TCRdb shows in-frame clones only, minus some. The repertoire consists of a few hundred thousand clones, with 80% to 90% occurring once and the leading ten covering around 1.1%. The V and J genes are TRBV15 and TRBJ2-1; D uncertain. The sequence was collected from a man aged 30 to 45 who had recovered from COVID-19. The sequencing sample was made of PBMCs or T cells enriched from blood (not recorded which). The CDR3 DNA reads TGTGCCACCAGCATGGAGCGCGCCTCCAATGAGCAGTTCTTC. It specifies CATSMERASNEQFF.